A selection of T cell receptor beta chains follows, all from one sample in a study of blood T cells in healthy people across ages. In TCRdb, the 5' RACE reads were re-called with MiXCR into one record per CDR3 protein. The top ten clones hold about 38% of a sample with around 750,000 distinct CDR3 sequences, approximately 53% of them seen once. Material for sequencing was blood. The receptors stem from a man older than 75 in good health. CDR3s include the opening cysteine and the closing phenylalanine or tryptophan. The D gene is left open where the match is weak. Clone size appears in some rows only: once, few, many, or a class for an expanded clone.

TRBJ1-3	TRBV7-9	.	.	CASSWPGYGNTIYF	TGTGCCAGCAGCTGGCCCGGTTATGGAAACACCATATATTTT
TRBJ2-7	TRBV29-1	TRBD2	few	CSVGKAGAGGEQYF	TGCAGCGTTGGCAAAGCGGGAGCCGGTGGCGAGCAGTACTTC
TRBJ2-1	TRBV6-1	TRBD1	.	CASSEAGTGVNEQFF	TGTGCCAGCAGTGAAGCCGGGACAGGGGTTAATGAGCAGTTCTTC
TRBJ2-1	TRBV5-1	.	.	CASSLDVRNEQFF	TGCGCCAGCAGCTTGGATGTAAGAAACGAGCAGTTCTTC
TRBJ1-6	TRBV13	TRBD1	few	CASSSKDGDRVNSPLHF	TGTGCCAGCAGCTCAAAAGACGGGGACAGGGTAAATTCACCCCTCCACTTT
TRBJ2-5	TRBV7-9	TRBD2	.	CASSFPVAGGTIPDYNEQYF	TGTGCCAGCAGCTTCCCAGTAGCGGGAGGCACAATACCGGACTACAATGAGCAGTACTTC
TRBJ1-2	TRBV25-1	.	once	CASSDPGSNYGYTF	TGTGCCAGCAGTGACCCGGGAAGCAACTATGGCTACACCTTC
TRBJ1-1	TRBV20-1	.	.	CSARDPRTVNTEAFF	TGCAGTGCTAGAGATCCAAGGACGGTGAACACTGAAGCTTTCTTT
TRBJ2-7	TRBV29-1	TRBD2	.	CSVKGLAGVPGPYEQYF	TGCAGCGTGAAGGGACTAGCGGGAGTACCGGGGCCCTACGAGCAGTACTTC
TRBJ2-1	TRBV3-1	.	.	CASARRSIDEQFF	TGTGCCAGCGCCCGGAGGTCGATAGATGAGCAGTTCTTC
TRBJ2-1	TRBV24-1	.	few	CATSDFRDNEQFF	TGTGCCACCAGTGATTTCCGGGACAATGAGCAGTTCTTC
TRBJ2-2	TRBV3-1	TRBD1	.	CASSQERGRGELFF	TGTGCCAGCAGCCAAGAAAGGGGGCGCGGGGAGCTGTTTTTT
TRBJ1-6	TRBV7-3	.	.	CASSRSLSQAQPPLHF	TGTGCCAGCAGCCGCTCACTCAGTCAGGCGCAGCCACCCCTCCACTTT
TRBJ2-6	TRBV2	.	few	CASTQIEGWANVLTF	TGTGCCAGCACCCAGATAGAGGGCTGGGCCAACGTCCTGACTTTC
TRBJ2-1	TRBV12-3/TRBV12-4	.	.	CATTYSGAYNEQFF	TGTGCCACCACCTACAGCGGAGCCTACAATGAGCAGTTCTTC
TRBJ1-1	TRBV5-1	.	.	CASSFGATGVLNTEAFF	TGCGCCAGCAGCTTCGGCGCGACCGGGGTTCTGAACACTGAAGCTTTCTTT
TRBJ1-2	TRBV20-1	.	.	CSQNSEDGYTF	TGCAGCCAAAACTCGGAGGATGGCTACACCTTC
TRBJ2-5	TRBV24-1	.	many	CATSAGRETQYF	TGTGCCACCAGTGCCGGGAGAGAGACCCAGTACTTC
TRBJ1-5	TRBV30	.	.	CAWSVDGLLNQPQHF	TGTGCCTGGAGTGTTGACGGACTACTAAATCAGCCCCAGCATTTT
TRBJ1-1	TRBV29-1	.	few	CSVLGGTEAFF	TGCAGCGTCTTAGGGGGCACTGAAGCTTTCTTT
TRBJ2-1	TRBV5-1	TRBD2	.	CASSFRDYWNEQFF	TGCGCCAGCAGCTTTCGGGACTATTGGAATGAGCAGTTCTTC
TRBJ2-2	TRBV12-3/TRBV12-4	.	.	CANKIGGANTGELFF	TGTGCTAACAAGATAGGGGGAGCGAACACCGGGGAGCTGTTTTTT
TRBJ2-6	TRBV6-6	TRBD1	.	CASSIRGPGANVLTF	TGTGCCAGCAGCATCAGGGGGCCTGGGGCCAACGTCCTGACTTTC
TRBJ1-1	TRBV2	.	.	CASSVTDSLVLMNTEAFF	TGTGCCAGCAGTGTGACAGACTCCTTAGTCCTTATGAACACTGAAGCTTTCTTT
TRBJ2-1	TRBV15	.	.	CATSGGLAIGNEQFF	TGTGCCACCAGCGGGGGACTCGCGATTGGCAATGAGCAGTTCTTC
TRBJ2-5	TRBV18	.	.	CASSLPWGQETQYF	TGTGCCAGCTCACTACCGTGGGGACAAGAGACCCAGTACTTC
TRBJ2-7	TRBV5-1	.	few	CASSLGTGAAYEQYF	TGCGCCAGCAGCTTGGGGACGGGGGCGGCCTACGAGCAGTACTTC
TRBJ2-7	TRBV6-5	TRBD1	few	CASSYTGAGYEQYF	TGTGCCAGCAGTTACACAGGGGCTGGCTACGAGCAGTACTTC
TRBJ2-7	TRBV30	TRBD2	.	CAWRLLAGGPYEQYF	TGTGCCTGGAGGTTACTAGCGGGAGGGCCCTACGAGCAGTACTTC
TRBJ2-7	TRBV11-2	TRBD1	few	CASSLRRGLSNEQYF	TGTGCCAGCAGCTTGCGCAGGGGGCTATCCAACGAGCAGTACTTC
TRBJ2-1	TRBV30	.	.	CAGDRGSEQFF	TGTGCCGGGGATAGGGGTAGTGAACAGTTCTTC
TRBJ1-4	TRBV2	.	.	CASRDRRLFF	TGTGCCAGTAGGGACCGCCGGCTGTTTTTT
TRBJ1-5	TRBV12-3/TRBV12-4	.	.	CASSPNLRGRGETQHF	TGTGCCAGCAGTCCAAACCTCAGGGGCCGGGGAGAGACCCAGCATTTT
TRBJ1-5	TRBV6-1	TRBD1	.	CASSTGVGYSNQPQHF	TGTGCCAGCAGTACAGGGGTTGGGTATAGCAATCAGCCCCAGCATTTT
TRBJ2-7	TRBV12-3/TRBV12-4	.	once	CASSASPDEQYF	TGTGCCAGCAGTGCTAGCCCCGACGAGCAGTACTTC
TRBJ1-1	TRBV24-1	.	.	CATSDFPGRGAFF	TGTGCCACCAGTGATTTTCCGGGTCGGGGAGCTTTCTTT
TRBJ2-7	TRBV6-6	TRBD1	once	CASSYPELWGTEYF	TGTGCCAGCAGTTACCCCGAACTATGGGGGACAGAGTACTTC
TRBJ2-1	TRBV10-3	.	few	CAISESEGGSYNEQFF	TGTGCCATCAGTGAGTCGGAAGGAGGGAGCTACAATGAGCAGTTCTTC
TRBJ2-7	TRBV5-4	TRBD1	.	CASRITGASYNEQYF	TGTGCCAGCAGAATTACAGGGGCCTCCTACAATGAGCAGTACTTC
TRBJ2-1	TRBV28	.	few	CASSLSRAGYNEQFF	TGTGCCAGCAGTTTATCTAGGGCGGGCTACAATGAGCAGTTCTTC
TRBJ2-2	TRBV29-1	.	.	CSAERQGTPGELFF	TGCAGCGCTGAGCGGCAGGGTACCCCCGGGGAGCTGTTTTTT
TRBJ1-2	TRBV2	TRBD1	.	CASSRDRDVYGYTF	TGTGCCAGCAGTAGGGACAGGGACGTCTATGGCTACACCTTC
TRBJ2-1	TRBV27	.	.	CASSPAATTSHGQFF	TGTGCCAGCAGTCCCGCAGCCACAACGTCCCATGGGCAGTTCTTC
TRBJ1-6	TRBV4-1	TRBD1	few	CASSQAGGDNSPLHF	TGCGCCAGCAGCCAAGCAGGGGGCGATAATTCACCCCTCCACTTT
TRBJ2-7	TRBV5-1	.	few	CASSSGSASTGYEQYF	TGCGCCAGCAGCTCGGGATCGGCGTCGACGGGATACGAGCAGTACTTC
TRBJ2-7	TRBV11-2	TRBD1	.	CASSGNRGLAYEQYF	TGTGCCAGCAGCGGCAACAGGGGGCTAGCCTACGAGCAGTACTTC
TRBJ2-7	TRBV3-1	.	.	CASSQVGGGSSYEQYF	TGTGCCAGCAGCCAAGTAGGCGGCGGGTCGAGCTACGAGCAGTACTTC
TRBJ2-7	TRBV2	.	.	CASSDRLGSYEQYF	TGTGCCAGCAGCGACCGACTAGGCTCCTACGAGCAGTACTTC
TRBJ1-5	TRBV24-1	.	.	CATRDGVNQPQHF	TGTGCCACCCGGGACGGGGTCAATCAGCCCCAGCATTTT
TRBJ2-1	TRBV4-2	TRBD2	.	CASSQLAGEGRYEQFF	TGTGCCAGCAGCCAATTAGCCGGGGAGGGTAGGTATGAGCAGTTCTTC
TRBJ2-7	TRBV7-2	.	.	CASSNRDSTGRGEQYF	TGTGCCAGCAGCAATAGAGATTCGACAGGACGGGGCGAGCAGTACTTC
TRBJ1-1	TRBV5-1	.	.	CASSSPAGTEAFF	TGCGCCAGCAGCTCCCCGGCAGGCACTGAAGCTTTCTTT
TRBJ2-3	TRBV7-2	.	.	CASSLSSVLATDTQYF	TGTGCCAGCAGCTTATCATCCGTGCTAGCCACAGATACGCAGTATTTT
TRBJ1-2	TRBV28	.	.	CASSLIGGADYTF	TGTGCCAGCAGTTTGATTGGGGGAGCTGACTACACCTTC
TRBJ2-1	TRBV29-1	.	few	CSVESYNEQFF	TGCAGCGTTGAAAGCTACAATGAGCAGTTCTTC
TRBJ2-7	TRBV29-1	.	.	CSVVVAGFEQYF	TGCAGCGTTGTTGTCGCAGGGTTCGAGCAGTACTTC
TRBJ1-6	TRBV25-1	.	.	CASSENRGAGTNSPLHF	TGTGCCAGCAGCGAAAATAGAGGGGCCGGTACTAATTCACCCCTCCACTTT
TRBJ2-7	TRBV10-2	TRBD1	.	CASSRGQANYEQYF	TGCGCCAGCAGTAGGGGACAGGCGAATTACGAGCAGTACTTC